The source of this T cell receptor beta chain is a study of STAT5B mutations in CD4+ large granular lymphocyte leukemia. Generated by immunoSEQ multiplex PCR, the TCRdb table keeps only in-frame clones and is missing some. The sample shows tens of thousands of clones, roughly 65% of them seen only once. Germline CDR1 reads LNHNV; CDR2 reads YYDKDF (reference sequence). The CDR3 is 17 amino acids. V dropped 3 bases and J dropped 6; count of bases not matched to a gene: 11. Control samples were healthy donors' buffy coats. The chain links TRBV15 to TRBJ1-5, with 10 bases that match TRBD1. The sequence came from a human donor in good health. Sequenced input: CD4+ T cells from blood buffy coats. As DNA, the CDR3 is TGTGCCACCAGCAGGCCACGGACAGGGGGGGGGAGTCAGCCCCAGCATTTT. It encodes CATSRPRTGGGSQPQHF.